This T cell receptor beta chain was recorded in a study of cytomegalovirus exposure and HLA in healthy donors. PCR primers comprised 60 Vbeta and 13 Jbeta primers. Measured with immunoSEQ multiplex PCR; TCRdb has only the in-frame clones, and not every one. This repertoire includes 100,000 to 150,000 clones. The sample was PBMCs. The TCR comes from a man aged 35 to 55 in good health and CMV-seronegative.

For the CDR3, the DNA is TGCGCCAGCAGCCGGGACAGGGGGCGAACTGAAAAACTGTTTTTT. It yields the protein CASSRDRGRTEKLFF. This chain connects TRBV5-1 to TRBJ1-4, with 12 bases identical to TRBD1. The CDR3 has 15 residues. With 4 bases clipped from V and 7 bases from J, the junction kept 5 bases outside the gene matches. Germline V gene data show CDR1 as SGHRS and CDR2 as YFSETQ.